A single sample gave rise to the 30 T cell receptor beta chains below, sequenced in a study of blood T cells in healthy people across ages. Using a J-beta primer mix together with a sample-barcoded 5' primer, a second PCR was run for roughly 6 to 12 cycles. TCRdb re-analysed the 5' RACE reads in MiXCR, keeping a single row per CDR3 protein. The sample shows around 1.5 million distinct CDR3 sequences, approximately 32% of them seen only once. The sequencing input was blood. The receptors were gathered from a woman in her twenties or thirties in good health.

The V call is TRBV20-1, the J call TRBJ1-2; 9 bases match TRBD1. The CDR3 contains 13 residues. After removal of 6 bases from V and 7 bases from J, the junction contained 9 bases not matched to a gene. CDR1 and CDR2 (germline): DFQATT, SNEGSKA (reference sequence). The CDR3 nucleotides are TGCAGTGCCCGGACGGACAGGGGTGGTGGCTACACCTTC. This gives the protein CSARTDRGGGYTF.

This clonotype was counted only a few times. A much larger clone lies a single base off, so this may be a read error. The J gene is TRBJ1-2, the V gene TRBV2; D uncertain. The CDR3 extends over 13 amino acids. Germline V gives CDR1 SNHLY, CDR2 FYNNEI. Trimming pared 5 bases from V and 2 bases from J, leaving 9 bases between. The CDR3 is CASSIGRNYGYTF. The CDR3 nucleotides are TGTGCCAGCAGTATAGGGAGGAACTATGGCTACACCTTC.

This chain joins TRBV20-1 and TRBJ2-5; 11 bases line up with TRBD1. This CDR3 spans 15 amino acids. Germline assignment: CDR1 DFQATT and CDR2 SNEGSKA (reference sequence). J lost 9 bases, V lost 1 base, and 10 bases had no gene match. In DNA form, the CDR3 reads TGCAGTGCTAGAGTTCCGGGACAGGGGGTAGGGGCCCAGTACTTC. Its protein product is CSARVPGQGVGAQYF.

The chain joins TRBV18 to TRBJ2-3; D remains unclear. This CDR3 comprises 11 residues. V lost 11 bases, J lost 5 bases, and 11 bases lay in between. The germline CDR1 and CDR2 sequences are KGHSH and LQKENI. The CDR3 spells CASEAGDTQYF. In DNA form, the CDR3 reads TGTGCCTCAGAAGCCGGAGATACGCAGTATTTT.

The gene calls are TRBV27 and TRBJ2-6; D is undetermined. Trimming took off 2 bases at V and 4 bases at J, with 15 bases between the two ends. The germline V gene has CDR1 MNHEY and CDR2 SMNVEV (reference sequence). The CDR3 covers 17 residues. The CDR3 is CASSLVYGVTGANVLTF. The CDR3 nucleotides read TGTGCCAGCAGTTTAGTTTATGGGGTGACAGGGGCCAACGTCCTGACTTTC. The complete variable domain, with remaining parts taken from reference TRBV27 and TRBJ2-6, reads EAQVTQNPRYLITVTGKKLTVTCSQNMNHEYMSWYRQDPGLGLRQIYYSMNVEVTDKGDVPEGYKVSRKEKRNFPLILESPSPNQTSLYFCASSLVYGVTGANVLTFGAGSRLTVL.

Comments on this clonotype: This may stem from a read error, because a much larger clone lies one nucleotide away. The genes are TRBV7-2 and TRBJ2-5; D is perhaps TRBD2 (6 bases). Germline V gene data show CDR1 as SGHTA and CDR2 as FQGNSA. CDR3 length: 17 residues. Trimming stripped 1 base from V and 4 bases from J, with 19 bases between. The chain's CDR3 is CASSLGGFGEAVETQYF. Here the CDR3 DNA reads TGTGCCAGCAGCTTAGGTGGATTCGGGGAGGCCGTAGAGACCCAGTACTTC.

This clonotype was recorded once. V usage is TRBV7-9 and J usage is TRBJ2-1; 10 nucleotides agree with TRBD2. The CDR3 loop spans 18 amino acids. V shed 0 bases, J shed 4 bases, and the junction held 9 bases outside the gene matches. CDR1 and CDR2 (germline): SEHNR, FQNEAQ (reference sequence). CDR3 sequence reads: CASSLAQSGGAFYNEQFF. The CDR3 DNA follows: TGTGCCAGCAGCTTAGCGCAAAGCGGGGGGGCGTTTTACAATGAGCAGTTCTTC.

This clonotype came up many times. V and J are TRBV12-3 or TRBV12-4 and TRBJ2-7; 11 bases map to TRBD1. The J segment lost 1 base and the V segment lost 7 bases, leaving 9 bases of the junction unmatched. The CDR3 totals 16 residues. The CDR3 DNA reads as TGTGCCAGCAACATAAGGACAGGGGGCTTTTCCTACGAGCAGTACTTC. Amino acids: CASNIRTGGFSYEQYF.

J is TRBJ1-5 and V is TRBV20-1, with 9 nucleotides matching TRBD1. Germline CDR1 DFQATT, CDR2 SNEGSKA (reference sequence). This CDR3 is 16 amino acids long. Trimming cost V 4 bases and J 7 bases; bases outside gene matches: 14. CDR3 in DNA: TGCAGTGCTAAGTCCGGGACAGGGAATTGGGGGCAGCCCCAGCATTTT. This codes for CSAKSGTGNWGQPQHF.

This sequence joins TRBV7-9 and TRBJ2-1; 8 nucleotides line up with TRBD2. The germline gives CDR1 SEHNR, CDR2 FQNEAQ (reference sequence). CDR3 length: 17 residues. V lost 5 bases and J lost 0; bases outside the gene matches: 9. CDR3 nucleotide sequence: TGTGCCAGCAGCCCACGGGGGGGAATAAGCTCCTACAATGAGCAGTTCTTC. Residues: CASSPRGGISSYNEQFF.

The rearrangement links TRBV5-1 to TRBJ1-1; the D is unclear. CDR3 size: 15 residues. In germline, CDR1 is SGHRS, CDR2 YFSETQ. The V end lost 0 bases, the J end lost 3 bases, and 12 bases lay between the germline ends. For the CDR3, the DNA is TGCGCCAGCAGCTTGGACCCCACTAGCGACACTGAAGCTTTCTTT. Its translation: CASSLDPTSDTEAFF. The complete variable domain, with remaining parts taken from reference TRBV5-1 and TRBJ1-1, reads KAGVTQTPRYLIKTRGQQVTLSCSPISGHRSVSWYQQTPGQGLQFLFEYFSETQRNKGNFPGRFSGRQFSNSRSEMNVSTLELGDSALYLCASSLDPTSDTEAFFGQGTRLTVV.

In its sample, this clonotype was seen many times. The rearrangement uses TRBV7-9 and TRBJ2-5; 7 bases align to TRBD1. This CDR3 has 15 residues. V gave up 7 bases and J gave up 1 base; unmatched junction bases: 9. Per the germline V gene, CDR1 is SEHNR and CDR2 is FQNEAQ (reference sequence). This chain's CDR3 is CASKDGQVLQETQYF. DNA for the CDR3: TGTGCCAGCAAAGACGGACAGGTCCTCCAAGAGACCCAGTACTTC. Using reference TRBV7-9 and TRBJ2-5 for the parts outside the CDR3, the full variable domain is DTGVSQNPRHKITKRGQNVTFRCDPISEHNRLYWYRQTLGQGPEFLTYFQNEAQLEKSRLLSDRFSAERPKGSFSTLEIQRTEQGDSAMYLCASKDGQVLQETQYFGPGTRLLVL.

CDR3 in amino acids: CASSFYEVNEQFF. The CDR3 DNA follows: TGTGCCAGCAGCTTTTATGAGGTCAATGAGCAGTTCTTC. This chain connects TRBV7-9 to TRBJ2-1; D unclear. This CDR3 spans 13 amino acids. V was shortened by 3 bases and J by 6 bases, with 9 bases between the two germline ends. Germline assignment: CDR1 SEHNR and CDR2 FQNEAQ (reference sequence). Filled out from reference TRBV7-9 and TRBJ2-1, the complete variable domain reads DTGVSQNPRHKITKRGQNVTFRCDPISEHNRLYWYRQTLGQGPEFLTYFQNEAQLEKSRLLSDRFSAERPKGSFSTLEIQRTEQGDSAMYLCASSFYEVNEQFFGPGTRLTVL.

This clonotype was counted between two and nine times. The genes are TRBV28 and TRBJ2-1; D ambiguous. CDR1 and CDR2 from the germline V gene are MDHEN and SYDVKM. CDR3 length equals 15 residues. The V end lost 4 bases, the J end lost 7 bases, and 17 bases lay between the germline ends. DNA for the CDR3: TGTGCCAGCAGTTCGCTACTCAGGTTCATGAATGAGCAGTTCTTC. It encodes CASSSLLRFMNEQFF.

Comments on this clonotype: A read error is possible here, since a much larger clone lies one base away. The CDR3 DNA is TGTGCCAGCGCCCCCAGGGGTTCGACCACAGATACGCAGTATTTT. Protein: CASAPRGSTTDTQYF. The gene calls are TRBV14 and TRBJ2-3; D possibly corresponds to TRBD1 (6 bases). CDR1 and CDR2 from the germline V gene are SGHDN and FVKESK. This CDR3 has 15 amino acids. The V gene lost 8 bases and the J gene lost 2 bases, with 17 bases spanning the gap.

The chain is built from TRBV21-1 and TRBJ2-7; the table's D call, TRBD1, was not checked against the DNA. TRBV21-1 is a recognized pseudogene. The CDR3 contains 16 residues. CDR3 sequence (DNA): TGTGCCAGCAGCAAAGTTTTAAGGGACACCCCCTACGAGCAGTACTTC. Its translation is CASSKVLRDTPYEQYF.

The rearrangement links TRBV12-3 or TRBV12-4 to TRBJ2-3; D ambiguous. The CDR3 contains 14 residues. V was trimmed by 5 bases and J by 6 bases, leaving 15 bases between them. CDR3 DNA: TGTGCCAGCAGTGCCCACTTGGGGTTGGATACGCAGTATTTT. It yields the protein CASSAHLGLDTQYF.

This clonotype was seen a few times. The chain employs TRBV4-1 and TRBJ2-7; 13 positions agree with TRBD2. Trimming took 4 bases from V and 6 from J; bases not matched to a gene: 6. The germline gives CDR1 MGHRA, CDR2 YSYEKL. The CDR3 is 15 amino acids. This CDR3 is CASSLGLAGRGEQYF. CDR3 DNA: TGCGCCAGCAGCCTGGGACTAGCGGGACGGGGCGAGCAGTACTTC.

The V call is TRBV5-6, the J call TRBJ2-7; 7 bases line up with TRBD1. There are 15 residues in the CDR3. Looked up from germline, CDR1 is SGHDT and CDR2 is YYEEEE. Germline trimming cut 2 bases from V and 0 bases from J; bases unmatched to any gene: 5. CDR3 coding DNA: TGTGCCAGCAGCTTAGGGACAGCCAACTCCTACGAGCAGTACTTC. Translation gives CASSLGTANSYEQYF.

The chain has TRBV6-5 and TRBJ2-2, with 8 bases aligning to TRBD1. The CDR3 totals 17 residues. V lost 2 bases and J lost 0; bases outside the gene matches: 5. The V gene's germline CDR1 is MNHEY and CDR2 SVGAGI. In nucleotides, the CDR3 is TGTGCCAGCAGTTACAGTTCGGGACAGGCGAACACCGGGGAGCTGTTTTTT. It is translated as CASSYSSGQANTGELFF.

The rearrangement links TRBV12-5 to TRBJ2-1; 10 bases are shared with TRBD1. The V segment lost 4 bases and the J segment 4 bases; nucleotides outside the gene matches: 1. There are 14 residues in the CDR3. Germline V gives CDR1 LGHNT, CDR2 FRNRAP. CDR3 in DNA: TGTGCTAGTGGTTCGGGACAGGGGTACAATGAGCAGTTCTTC. Translation gives CASGSGQGYNEQFF.

V is TRBV5-6 and J is TRBJ2-5; 7 bases align to TRBD2. The V and J ends lost 3 bases and 11 bases, in that order; junction bases with no gene match: 7. This CDR3 is built from 12 residues. Germline V gene sequence: CDR1 SGHDT, CDR2 YYEEEE. As DNA, the CDR3 is TGTGCCAGCAGCTCGGTGGGGGGGGTGCAGTACTTC. This sequence encodes CASSSVGGVQYF.

The rearrangement joins TRBV28 to TRBJ2-2; the match to TRBD1 covers 8 bases. After removal of 6 bases from V and 4 bases from J, the junction contained 4 bases not matched to a gene. CDR3 length equals 14 residues. Looked up from germline, CDR1 is MDHEN and CDR2 is SYDVKM. CDR3 region: CASRTGVSTGELFF. The CDR3 DNA reads TGTGCCAGCAGGACAGGGGTTAGCACCGGGGAGCTGTTTTTT.

The chain combines TRBV20-1 with TRBJ2-1; D not resolved. CDR3 length equals 12 residues. V lost 2 bases and J lost 7, with 9 bases in between. Germline lookup yields CDR1 DFQATT and CDR2 SNEGSKA (reference sequence). CDR3 region: CSARKLENEQFF. Written as DNA, the CDR3 is TGCAGTGCTAGAAAATTGGAGAATGAGCAGTTCTTC.

This chain uses TRBV6-1 with TRBJ2-3; 10 nucleotides align to TRBD2. V trimming: 2 bases; J trimming: 5 bases; junction bases outside the gene matches: 7. The CDR3 has 16 amino acids. In germline, CDR1 is MNHNS, CDR2 SASEGT. Here the CDR3 reads CASSELLAGVVDTQYF. The DNA of the CDR3 is TGTGCCAGCAGTGAATTGCTAGCGGGAGTAGTAGATACGCAGTATTTT.

The chain combines TRBV28 with TRBJ2-7; no definite D call. Germline CDR1 and CDR2: MDHEN and SYDVKM. CDR3 length: 13 amino acids. V lost 2 bases and J lost 7, with 12 bases in between. In nucleotides, the CDR3 is TGTGCCAGCAGTTTAACCAGCCGGGCGGAGCAGTACTTC. This codes for CASSLTSRAEQYF.

The rearrangement uses TRBV9 and TRBJ2-7, with no clear D. Trimming took 0 bases from V and 2 from J, leaving 12 bases between them. The length of the CDR3 is 15 residues. CDR1 is SGDLS, CDR2 YYNGEE, per germline. The CDR3 DNA follows: TGTGCCAGCAGCGTAGCTTCAGGATCCACCTACGAGCAGTACTTC. Its translation: CASSVASGSTYEQYF.

The chain carries TRBV20-1 and TRBJ2-3; 10 bases map to TRBD2. CDR1 and CDR2 (germline): DFQATT, SNEGSKA (reference sequence). The length of the CDR3 is 13 residues. Losses at the gene ends were 6 bases for V and 6 bases for J; bases not matched to a gene: 6. For the CDR3, the DNA is TGCAGTGCAAAGCGGGGGGGCCACGATACGCAGTATTTT. Translating it yields CSAKRGGHDTQYF.

This clonotype occurred many times. This rearrangement joins TRBV29-1 to TRBJ2-5; 9 bases are shared with TRBD1. This CDR3 spans 14 amino acids. Germline V gene data show CDR1 as SQVTM and CDR2 as ANQGSEA. Unmatched junction bases numbered 12, after V lost 4 bases and J lost 9 bases. CDR3 sequence: CSVVGTGNGMAQYF. The CDR3, as DNA: TGCAGCGTTGTGGGGACAGGGAACGGGATGGCCCAGTACTTC.

This clonotype was seen a handful of times. The rearrangement uses TRBV24-1 and TRBJ2-1, with 10 nucleotides matching TRBD2. This CDR3 is 19 amino acids long. Trimming cost V 3 bases and J 1 base; bases outside gene matches: 11. CDR1 is KGHDR and CDR2 is SFDVKD in the germline V gene. CDR3 region: CATSDPAQGAGGSYNEQFF. The CDR3 nucleotides are TGTGCCACCAGTGATCCGGCCCAAGGAGCGGGGGGGTCCTACAATGAGCAGTTCTTC.